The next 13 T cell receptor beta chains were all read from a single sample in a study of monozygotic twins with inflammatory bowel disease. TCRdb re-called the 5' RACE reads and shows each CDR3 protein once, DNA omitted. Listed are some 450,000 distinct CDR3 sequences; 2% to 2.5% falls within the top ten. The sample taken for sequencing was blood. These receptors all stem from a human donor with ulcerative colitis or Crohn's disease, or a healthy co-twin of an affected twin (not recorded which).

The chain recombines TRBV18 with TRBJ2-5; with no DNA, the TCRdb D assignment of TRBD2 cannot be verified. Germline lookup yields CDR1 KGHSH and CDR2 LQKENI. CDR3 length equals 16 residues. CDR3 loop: CASSPSNAGGRETQYF.

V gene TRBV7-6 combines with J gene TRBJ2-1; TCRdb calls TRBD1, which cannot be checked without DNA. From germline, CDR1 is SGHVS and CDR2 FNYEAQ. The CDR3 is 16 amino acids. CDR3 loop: CASSLGEGSGQGIQFF.

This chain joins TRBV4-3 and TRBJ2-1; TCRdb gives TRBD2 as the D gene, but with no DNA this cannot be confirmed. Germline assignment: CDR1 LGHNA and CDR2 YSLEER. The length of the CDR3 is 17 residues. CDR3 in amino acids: CASSQSLLAGGPNEQFF.

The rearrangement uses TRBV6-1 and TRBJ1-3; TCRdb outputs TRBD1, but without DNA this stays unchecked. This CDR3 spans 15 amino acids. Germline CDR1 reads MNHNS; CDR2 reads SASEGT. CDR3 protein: CASTRQGVSGNTIYF.

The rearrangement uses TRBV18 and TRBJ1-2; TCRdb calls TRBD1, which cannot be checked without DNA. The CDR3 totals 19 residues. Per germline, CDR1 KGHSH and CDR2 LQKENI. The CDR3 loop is CASSHPQTGGVGFSYGYTF.

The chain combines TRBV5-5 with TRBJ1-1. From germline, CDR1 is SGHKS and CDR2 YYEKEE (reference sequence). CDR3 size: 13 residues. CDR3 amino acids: CASSSNTVTEAFF.

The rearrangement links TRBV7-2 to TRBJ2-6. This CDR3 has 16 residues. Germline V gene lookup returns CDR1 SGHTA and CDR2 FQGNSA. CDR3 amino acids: CASSLDGFPGANVLTF.

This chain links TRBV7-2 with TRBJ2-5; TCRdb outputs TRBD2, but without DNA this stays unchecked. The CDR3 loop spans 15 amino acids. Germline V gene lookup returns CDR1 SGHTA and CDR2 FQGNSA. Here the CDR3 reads CASSPLPTRRETQYF.

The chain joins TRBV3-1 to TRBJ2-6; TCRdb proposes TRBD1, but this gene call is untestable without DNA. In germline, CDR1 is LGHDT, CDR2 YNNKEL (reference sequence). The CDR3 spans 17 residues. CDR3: CASSQDRRGAGANVLTF.

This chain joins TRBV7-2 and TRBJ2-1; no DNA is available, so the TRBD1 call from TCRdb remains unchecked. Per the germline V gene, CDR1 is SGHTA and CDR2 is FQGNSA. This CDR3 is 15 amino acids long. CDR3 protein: CASRFGQGRDNEQFF.

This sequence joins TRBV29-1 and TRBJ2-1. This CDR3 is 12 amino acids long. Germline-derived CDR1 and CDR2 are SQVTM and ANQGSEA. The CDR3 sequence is CSVEGPGHEQFF.

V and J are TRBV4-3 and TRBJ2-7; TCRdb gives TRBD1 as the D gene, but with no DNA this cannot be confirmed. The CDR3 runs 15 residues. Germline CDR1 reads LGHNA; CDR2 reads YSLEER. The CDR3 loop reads CASSQGGGSRYEQYF.

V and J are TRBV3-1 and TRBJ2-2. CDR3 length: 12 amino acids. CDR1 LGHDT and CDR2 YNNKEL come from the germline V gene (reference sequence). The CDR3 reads CASSQKTGELFF.